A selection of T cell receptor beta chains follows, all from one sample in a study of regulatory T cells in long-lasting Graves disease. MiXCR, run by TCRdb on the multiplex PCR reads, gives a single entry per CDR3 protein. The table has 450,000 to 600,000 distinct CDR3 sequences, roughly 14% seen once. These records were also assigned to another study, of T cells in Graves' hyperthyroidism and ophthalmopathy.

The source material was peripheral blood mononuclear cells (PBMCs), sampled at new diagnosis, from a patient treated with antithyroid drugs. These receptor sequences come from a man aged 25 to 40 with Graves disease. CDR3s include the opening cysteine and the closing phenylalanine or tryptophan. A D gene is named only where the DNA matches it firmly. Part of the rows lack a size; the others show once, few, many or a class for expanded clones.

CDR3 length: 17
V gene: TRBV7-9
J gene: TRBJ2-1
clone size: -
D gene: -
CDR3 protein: CASSRITWRRGYNEQFF
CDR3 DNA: TGTGCCAGCAGCCGTATTACTTGGCGAAGGGGATACAATGAGCAGTTCTTC

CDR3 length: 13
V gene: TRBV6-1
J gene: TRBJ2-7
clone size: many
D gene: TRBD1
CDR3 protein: CASRDRGSGEQYF
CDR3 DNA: TGTGCCAGCAGAGACAGGGGGTCTGGCGAGCAGTACTTC

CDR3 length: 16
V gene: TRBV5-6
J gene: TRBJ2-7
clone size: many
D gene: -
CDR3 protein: CASSPILKGSSYEQYF
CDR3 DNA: TGTGCCAGCAGCCCGATCTTGAAGGGATCGTCCTACGAGCAGTACTTC

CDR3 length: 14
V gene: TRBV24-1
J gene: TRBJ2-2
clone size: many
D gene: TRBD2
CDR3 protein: CATSDGRRTGELFF
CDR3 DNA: TGTGCCACCAGTGACGGGAGGCGTACCGGGGAGCTGTTTTTT

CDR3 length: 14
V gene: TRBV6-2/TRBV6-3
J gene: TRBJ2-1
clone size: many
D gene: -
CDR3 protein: CASSLGLSEGPIFF
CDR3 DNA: TGTGCCAGCAGTTTGGGGTTATCGGAGGGGCCGATTTTCTTC

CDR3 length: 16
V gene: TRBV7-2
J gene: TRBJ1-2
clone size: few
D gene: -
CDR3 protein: CASSSERFGTSYGYTF
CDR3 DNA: TGTGCCAGCAGCTCTGAGAGGTTCGGGACATCCTATGGCTACACCTTC

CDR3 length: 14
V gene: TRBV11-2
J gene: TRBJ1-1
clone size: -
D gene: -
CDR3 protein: CASSYKPTGTEAFF
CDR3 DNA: TGTGCCAGCAGTTACAAGCCCACCGGGACTGAAGCTTTCTTT

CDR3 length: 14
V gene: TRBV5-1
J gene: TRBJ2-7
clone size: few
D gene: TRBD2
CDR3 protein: CASSRTGGDNEQYF
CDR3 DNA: TGCGCCAGCAGCCGTACCGGGGGGGACAACGAGCAGTACTTC

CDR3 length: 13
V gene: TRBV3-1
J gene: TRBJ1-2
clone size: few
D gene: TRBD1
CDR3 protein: CASSGTGRYGYTF
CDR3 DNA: TGTGCCAGCAGCGGGACAGGGAGGTATGGCTACACCTTC

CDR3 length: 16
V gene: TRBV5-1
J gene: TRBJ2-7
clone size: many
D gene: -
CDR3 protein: CASSLEGYSSMGEQYF
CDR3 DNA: TGCGCCAGCAGCTTGGAGGGCTATTCCTCTATGGGCGAGCAGTACTTC

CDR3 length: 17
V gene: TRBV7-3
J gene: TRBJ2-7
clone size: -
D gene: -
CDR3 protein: CASSFSGLEIGPYEQYF
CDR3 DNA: TGTGCCAGCAGTTTCTCGGGATTAGAGATTGGACCCTACGAGCAGTACTTC

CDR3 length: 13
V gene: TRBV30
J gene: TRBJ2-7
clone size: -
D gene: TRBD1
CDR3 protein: CAWRTGESYEQYF
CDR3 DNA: TGTGCCTGGAGGACAGGGGAATCGTACGAGCAGTACTTC

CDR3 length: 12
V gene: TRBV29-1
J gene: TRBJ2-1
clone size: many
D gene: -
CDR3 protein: CSVQPEVHEQFF
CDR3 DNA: TGCAGCGTTCAGCCCGAGGTCCATGAGCAGTTCTTC

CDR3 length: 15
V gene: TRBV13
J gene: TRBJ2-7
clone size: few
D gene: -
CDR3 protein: CASTRVRGAGYEQYF
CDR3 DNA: TGTGCCAGCACCCGAGTCCGGGGGGCTGGCTACGAGCAGTACTTC

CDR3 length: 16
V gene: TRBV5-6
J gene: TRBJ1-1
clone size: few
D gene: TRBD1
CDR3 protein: CASSLWDRDFLAEAFF
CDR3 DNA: TGTGCCAGCAGCTTGTGGGACAGAGATTTTTTGGCTGAAGCTTTCTTT

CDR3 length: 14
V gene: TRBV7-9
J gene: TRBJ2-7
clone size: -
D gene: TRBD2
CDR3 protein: CASSASGSSYEQCF
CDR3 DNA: TGTGCCAGCAGCGCTAGCGGGAGCTCCTACGAGCAGTGCTTC

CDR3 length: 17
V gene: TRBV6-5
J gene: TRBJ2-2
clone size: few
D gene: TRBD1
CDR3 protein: CASSSISWTGNTGELFF
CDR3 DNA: TGTGCCAGCAGTTCCATCTCCTGGACAGGGAACACCGGGGAGCTGTTTTTT

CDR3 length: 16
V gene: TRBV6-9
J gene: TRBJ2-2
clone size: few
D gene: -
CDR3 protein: CASSFTGDSYTGELFF
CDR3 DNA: TGTGCCAGCAGTTTTACCGGGGACTCATACACCGGGGAGCTGTTTTTT

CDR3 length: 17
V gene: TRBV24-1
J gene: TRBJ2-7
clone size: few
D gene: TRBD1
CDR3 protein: CATSDLLFGTGPYEQYF
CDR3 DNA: TGTGCCACCAGTGATTTGTTATTCGGGACAGGCCCCTACGAGCAGTACTTC

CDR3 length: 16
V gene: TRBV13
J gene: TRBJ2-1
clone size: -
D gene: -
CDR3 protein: CASSPPTGPFSNEQFF
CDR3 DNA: TGTGCCAGCAGCCCGCCCACAGGGCCTTTTTCTAATGAGCAGTTCTTC

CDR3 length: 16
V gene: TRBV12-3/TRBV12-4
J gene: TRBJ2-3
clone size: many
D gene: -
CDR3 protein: CASSLAGASKEDTQYF
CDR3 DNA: TGTGCCAGCAGTTTAGCGGGAGCTTCGAAGGAGGATACGCAGTATTTT

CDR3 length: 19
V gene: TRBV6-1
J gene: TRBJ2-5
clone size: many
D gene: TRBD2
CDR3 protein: CASSPTGTGTSGHQETQYF
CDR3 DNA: TGTGCCAGCAGTCCAACCGGGACAGGGACTAGCGGGCACCAAGAGACCCAGTACTTC

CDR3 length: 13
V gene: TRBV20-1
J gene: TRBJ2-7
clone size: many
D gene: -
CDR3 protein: CSAEKTGRDEQYF
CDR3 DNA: TGCAGTGCTGAAAAGACAGGGAGGGACGAGCAGTACTTC

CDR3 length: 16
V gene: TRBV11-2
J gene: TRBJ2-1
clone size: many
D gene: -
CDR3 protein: CASSHPFGPRYNEQFF
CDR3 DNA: TGTGCCAGCAGCCACCCTTTTGGGCCGAGATACAATGAGCAGTTCTTC

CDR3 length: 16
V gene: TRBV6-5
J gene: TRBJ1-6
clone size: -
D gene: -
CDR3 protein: CASSYSVQGNNSPLHF
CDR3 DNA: TGTGCCAGCAGTTACTCGGTTCAGGGGAATAATTCACCCCTCCACTTT

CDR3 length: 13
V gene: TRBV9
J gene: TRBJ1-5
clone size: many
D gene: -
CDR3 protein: CASSVGLRQPQHF
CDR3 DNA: TGTGCCAGCAGCGTGGGGTTGAGACAGCCCCAGCATTTT

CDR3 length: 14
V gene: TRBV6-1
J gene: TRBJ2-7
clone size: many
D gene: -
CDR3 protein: CASSDGPQLYEQYF
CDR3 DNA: TGTGCCAGCAGTGACGGTCCGCAACTCTACGAGCAGTACTTC

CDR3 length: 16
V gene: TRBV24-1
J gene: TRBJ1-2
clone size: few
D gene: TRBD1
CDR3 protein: CATSDTGTGASYGYTF
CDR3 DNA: TGTGCCACCAGTGACACCGGGACAGGGGCTAGCTATGGCTACACCTTC

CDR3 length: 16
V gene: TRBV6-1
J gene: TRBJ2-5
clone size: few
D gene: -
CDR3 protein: CASASPSTGSRETQYF
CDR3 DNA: TGTGCCAGCGCCTCCCCCTCCACGGGGTCTCGGGAGACCCAGTACTTC

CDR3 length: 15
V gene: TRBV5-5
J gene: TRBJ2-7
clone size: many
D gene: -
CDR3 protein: CASSPDGSDPTGQYF
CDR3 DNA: TGTGCCAGCAGTCCGGACGGCTCAGACCCTACGGGGCAGTACTTC

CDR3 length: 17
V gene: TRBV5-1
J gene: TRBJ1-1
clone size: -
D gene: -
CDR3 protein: CASSLSPHSSGAAEAFF
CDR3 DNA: TGCGCCAGCAGCTTGTCCCCCCATTCGTCAGGGGCCGCTGAAGCTTTCTTT

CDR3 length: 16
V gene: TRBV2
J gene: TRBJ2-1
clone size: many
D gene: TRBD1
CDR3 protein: CASRPGDRVGDNEQFF
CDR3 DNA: TGTGCCAGCAGGCCCGGAGACAGGGTGGGCGACAATGAGCAGTTCTTC

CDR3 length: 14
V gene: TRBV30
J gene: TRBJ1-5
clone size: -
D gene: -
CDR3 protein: CAWSVGGNNQPQHF
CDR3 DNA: TGTGCCTGGAGTGTAGGAGGGAATAACCAGCCCCAGCATTTT

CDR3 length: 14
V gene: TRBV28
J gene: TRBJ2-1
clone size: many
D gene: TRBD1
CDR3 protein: CASSFSTGYNEQFF
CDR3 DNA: TGTGCCAGCAGTTTCTCGACAGGGTACAATGAGCAGTTCTTC

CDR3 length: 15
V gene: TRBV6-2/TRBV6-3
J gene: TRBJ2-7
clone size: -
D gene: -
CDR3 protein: CASSEGDGSSYEQYF
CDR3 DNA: TGTGCCAGCAGTGAAGGTGATGGCAGTTCCTACGAGCAGTACTTC

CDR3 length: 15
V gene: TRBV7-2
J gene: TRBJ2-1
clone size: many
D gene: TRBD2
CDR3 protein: CASSPHSGTRNEQFF
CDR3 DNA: TGTGCCAGCAGCCCCCACAGCGGGACTCGCAATGAGCAGTTCTTC

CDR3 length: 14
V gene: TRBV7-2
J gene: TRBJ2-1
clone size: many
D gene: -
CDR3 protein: CASRAGLGNNEQFF
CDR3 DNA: TGTGCCAGTCGGGCCGGTCTAGGAAACAATGAGCAGTTCTTC

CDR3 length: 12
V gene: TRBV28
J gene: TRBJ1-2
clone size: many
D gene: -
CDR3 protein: CASSRQQHGYTF
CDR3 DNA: TGTGCCAGCAGTCGACAGCAGCATGGCTACACCTTC

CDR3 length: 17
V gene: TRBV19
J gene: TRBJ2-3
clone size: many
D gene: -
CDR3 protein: CASSIKRGVTVTDTQYF
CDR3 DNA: TGTGCCAGTAGTATCAAGCGAGGGGTCACAGTCACAGATACGCAGTATTTT

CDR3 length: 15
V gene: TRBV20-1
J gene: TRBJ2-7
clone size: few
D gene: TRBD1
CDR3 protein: CSATAGTGISYEQYF
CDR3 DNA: TGCAGTGCTACGGCCGGGACAGGGATCTCCTACGAGCAGTACTTC

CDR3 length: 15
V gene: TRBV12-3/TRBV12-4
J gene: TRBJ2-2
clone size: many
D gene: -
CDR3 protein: CASRTAPLYTGELFF
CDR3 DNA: TGTGCCAGCAGGACGGCCCCACTTTACACCGGGGAGCTGTTTTTT

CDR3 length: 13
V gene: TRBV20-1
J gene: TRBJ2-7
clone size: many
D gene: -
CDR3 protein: CSARWDHRYEQYF
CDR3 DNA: TGCAGTGCCCGCTGGGACCACCGCTACGAGCAGTACTTC

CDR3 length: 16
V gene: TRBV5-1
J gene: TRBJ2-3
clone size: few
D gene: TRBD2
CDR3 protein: CASSSGLAGYTDTQYF
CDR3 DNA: TGCGCCAGCAGCTCGGGACTAGCGGGGTACACAGATACGCAGTATTTT

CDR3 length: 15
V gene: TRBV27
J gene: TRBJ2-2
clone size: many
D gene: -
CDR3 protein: CASSTSTGESGELFF
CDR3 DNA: -